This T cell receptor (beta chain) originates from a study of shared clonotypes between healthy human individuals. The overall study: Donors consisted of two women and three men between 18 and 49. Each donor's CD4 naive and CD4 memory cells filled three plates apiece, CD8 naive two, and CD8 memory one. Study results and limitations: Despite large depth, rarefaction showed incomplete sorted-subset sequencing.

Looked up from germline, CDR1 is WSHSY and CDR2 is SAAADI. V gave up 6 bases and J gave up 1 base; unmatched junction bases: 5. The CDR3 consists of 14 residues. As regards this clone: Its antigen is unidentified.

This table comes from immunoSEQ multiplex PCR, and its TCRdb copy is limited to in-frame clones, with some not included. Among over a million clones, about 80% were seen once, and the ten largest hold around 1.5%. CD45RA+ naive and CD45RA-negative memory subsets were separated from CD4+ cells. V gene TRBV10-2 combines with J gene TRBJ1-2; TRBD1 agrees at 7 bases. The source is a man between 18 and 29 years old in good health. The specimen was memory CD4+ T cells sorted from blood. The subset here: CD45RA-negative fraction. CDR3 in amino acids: CASSWGQLNYGYTF. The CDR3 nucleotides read TGCGCCAGCAGCTGGGGACAGCTTAACTATGGCTACACCTTC.